This TCR beta chain stems from a study of blood T cell repertoires in COVID-19. In the study overall: Nucleic acid was either cDNA or gDNA, and it came from T cells, B-cell-depleted T cells, or PBMCs.

Using immunoSEQ multiplex PCR, the repertoire was profiled, and TCRdb retains in-frame clones only, with some absent. The sample lists about 60,000 clones, approximately 90% occurring once. Trimming cost V 3 bases and J 4 bases, with 14 bases left between them. Germline V CDR1 and CDR2: LNHDA, SQIVND (reference sequence). CDR3 length equals 15 residues. The chain employs TRBV19 and TRBJ2-3; a weak D match, TRBD2 (6 bases). This TCR came from a human donor with acute or convalescent COVID-19. The donor label of this sample is uncertain. Sequencing was performed on peripheral blood. CDR3 coding DNA: TGTGCCAGTAGTATCCCCGGAGGCGGGGCAGATACGCAGTATTTT. Translating gives CASSIPGGGADTQYF.